A single sample is the source of the 18 T cell receptor beta chains below, sequenced in a study of type 1 and type 2 diabetes patients. Genomic DNA was the PCR template. The TCR beta CDR3 region was amplified using 30 forward and 13 reverse primers. In TCRdb, the multiplex PCR reads were re-called with MiXCR into one record per CDR3 protein. This repertoire shows 250,000 or so distinct CDR3 sequences, roughly 44% found once; its top ten account for around 15%. Sequenced sample: peripheral blood mononuclear cells (PBMCs). Receptors originate from a man aged 18 to 30 with type 2 diabetes.

The chain is built from TRBV7-8 and TRBJ2-7; unclear D gene. Trimming removed 6 bases from V and 3 bases from J, with 12 bases in between. Germline V gene data show CDR1 as SGHVS and CDR2 as FQNEAQ. The CDR3 totals 13 residues. In nucleotides, the CDR3 is TGTGCCAGCAGAGGCCCCGTCTTCTACGAGCAGTACTTC. Protein sequence: CASRGPVFYEQYF.

This chain connects TRBV11-2 to TRBJ2-7, with no clear D. Deletions cut 2 bases from V and 2 bases from J, with 13 bases between. The germline V gene encodes CDR1 SGHAT and CDR2 FQNNGV. The CDR3 runs to 15 residues. The CDR3 nucleotides read TGTGCCAGCAGCTTAATCGTGCGGTCCGCCTACGAGCAGTACTTC. Encoded protein: CASSLIVRSAYEQYF.

The V gene is TRBV20-1, the J gene TRBJ1-2; D remains ambiguous. Looked up from germline, CDR1 is DFQATT and CDR2 is SNEGSKA (reference sequence). This CDR3 contains 13 residues. V gave up 1 base and J gave up 8 bases, with 14 bases separating them. CDR3: CSARVTQGGGYTF. DNA for the CDR3: TGCAGTGCTAGAGTGACCCAAGGCGGGGGCTACACCTTC.

This sequence joins TRBV30 and TRBJ1-2; D is possibly TRBD1 (5 bases). The CDR3 length is 13 residues. Per germline, CDR1 GTSNPN and CDR2 SVGIG (reference sequence). The V end lost 1 base, the J end lost 5 bases, and 11 bases lay between the germline ends. DNA for the CDR3: TGTGCCTGGAGTGGACAGCTGGTTTATGGCTACACCTTC. This translates into CAWSGQLVYGYTF.

Turning to this clonotype: At one end the junction does not follow the germline gene, possibly because of a read error. The genes are TRBV19 and TRBJ1-1; D gene ambiguous. CDR1 LNHDA and CDR2 SQIVND come from the germline V gene (reference sequence). The CDR3 is 14 residues long. CDR3 region: CASSIAVDNTEVFF. The CDR3 DNA follows: TGTGCCAGTAGTATAGCGGTGGATAACACTGAAGTTTTCTTT. Variable domain in full (rest from reference TRBV19 and TRBJ1-1): DGGITQSPKYLFRKEGQNVTLSCEQNLNHDAMYWYRQDPGQGLRLIYYSQIVNDFQKGDIAEGYSVSREKKESFPLTVTSAQKNPTAFYLCASSIAVDNTEVFFGQGTRLTVV.

The genes are TRBV13 and TRBJ2-3; D unclear. The V end lost 0 bases, the J end lost 4 bases, and 5 bases lay between the germline ends. Germline V gene data show CDR1 as PRHDT and CDR2 as FYEKMQ (reference sequence). The CDR3 is 13 amino acids. CDR3 protein: CASSLGIADTQYF. CDR3 sequence (DNA): TGTGCCAGCAGCTTAGGAATAGCAGATACGCAGTATTTT.

The J gene is TRBJ2-5, the V gene TRBV6-2 or TRBV6-3; 9 bases fit TRBD2. Germline V gene data show CDR1 as MNHEY and CDR2 as SVGEGT. CDR3 length: 16 amino acids. The junction had 6 bases not matched to a gene; V was cut back by 0 bases and J by 4 bases. In nucleotides, the CDR3 is TGTGCCAGCAGTTACTCGCGGGGGGGCCCCGGAGAGACCCAGTACTTC. It is translated as CASSYSRGGPGETQYF.

This rearrangement joins TRBV15 to TRBJ2-5, with D perhaps matching TRBD2 (6 bases). The germline V gene has CDR1 LNHNV and CDR2 YYDKDF (reference sequence). Deletions cut 0 bases from V and 0 bases from J, with 17 bases between. CDR3 length: 18 amino acids. CDR3 DNA sequence: TGTGCCACCAGCAGAGAGGGGCTCTTCGGGAGAAACCAAGAGACCCAGTACTTC. Translating gives CATSREGLFGRNQETQYF.

The chain recombines TRBV10-3 with TRBJ1-1; a possible D gene is TRBD1 (6 bases). Trimming took 5 bases from V and 1 from J, leaving 14 bases between them. The germline CDR1 and CDR2 sequences are ENHRY and SYGVKD. This CDR3 spans 15 amino acids. Here the CDR3 reads CAISTPGHQNTEAFF. The CDR3 DNA is TGTGCCATCAGTACCCCGGGACACCAGAACACTGAAGCTTTCTTT.

The genes are TRBV6-5 and TRBJ2-7; maybe TRBD2 (6 bases). V lost 6 bases to trimming and J lost 0 bases, with 9 bases between them. This CDR3 has 13 amino acids. From germline, CDR1 is MNHEY and CDR2 SVGAGI. The CDR3 coding sequence is TGTGCCAGCAGGGAGGGTGGCTCCTACGAGCAGTACTTC. Residues: CASREGGSYEQYF.

The rearrangement joins TRBV25-1 to TRBJ2-7, with D possibly TRBD1 on 6 matching bases. V lost 9 bases and J 1 base, leaving 22 bases between the germline ends. The CDR3 covers 16 residues. CDR1 and CDR2 (germline): MGHDK, SYGVNS. CDR3 in amino acids: CASSIEGGRGSYEQYF. CDR3 nucleotide sequence: TGTGCCAGTAGTATAGAAGGGGGACGGGGTTCCTACGAGCAGTACTTC.

The rearrangement joins TRBV20-1 to TRBJ1-3; 8 nucleotides align to TRBD1. The V gene end was trimmed by 5 bases and the J gene end by 1 base; junction bases not matched to a gene: 4. This CDR3 is 14 amino acids long. Per germline, CDR1 DFQATT and CDR2 SNEGSKA (reference sequence). CDR3 in DNA: TGCAGTGCTGCCCGACAGGGGTCTGGAAACACCATATATTTT. This translates into CSAARQGSGNTIYF.

CDR3 DNA sequence: TGTGCCATCAGTCGGGAAATTAGCACAGATACGCAGTATTTT. Translating gives CAISREISTDTQYF. J is TRBJ2-3 and V is TRBV10-3, with D possibly TRBD2 on 5 matching bases. The CDR3 runs to 14 residues. V lost 5 bases and J 0 bases, leaving 9 bases between the germline ends. From germline, CDR1 is ENHRY and CDR2 SYGVKD.

The chain uses TRBV28 and TRBJ2-7; the D gene could be TRBD1 or TRBD2 (5 bases each). Germline CDR1 MDHEN, CDR2 SYDVKM. The V and J ends lost 10 bases and 2 bases respectively, with 18 bases between them. The CDR3 sequence is 14 residues long. Written as DNA, the CDR3 is TGTGCCAACAGCAACCGGGACGGACCCTACGAGCAGTACTTC. This sequence encodes CANSNRDGPYEQYF.

The chain has TRBV7-3 and TRBJ1-4; TRBD1 is a possible D gene (6 bases). Germline values: CDR1 SGHTA, CDR2 FQGTGA. CDR3 length equals 13 residues. With 4 bases removed from V and 8 bases from J, the gap between germline ends came to 11 bases. This CDR3 reads CASSYREGEKLFF. CDR3 nucleotide sequence: TGTGCCAGCAGCTACAGGGAGGGGGAAAAACTGTTTTTT.

This chain connects TRBV6-4 to TRBJ2-1, with D perhaps being TRBD1 or TRBD2 (5 bases each). The CDR3 is 12 residues long. Germline assignment: CDR1 MRHNA and CDR2 SNTAGT. Trimming pared 6 bases from V and 10 bases from J, leaving 13 bases between. The CDR3 DNA follows: TGTGCCAGCAGAGAGGGGACCGAAGAGCAGTTCTTC. This encodes CASREGTEEQFF.

The chain employs TRBV11-1 and TRBJ1-5; D not certain. V was shortened by 9 bases and J by 3 bases, with 12 bases between the two germline ends. The V gene's germline CDR1 is SGHAT and CDR2 FQDESV (reference sequence). The CDR3 is made up of 13 amino acids. The CDR3 spells CARPTDFNQPQHF. CDR3 bases: TGTGCCAGACCGACGGACTTCAATCAGCCCCAGCATTTT.

This chain joins TRBV7-9 and TRBJ1-4; no clear D. V dropped 2 bases and J dropped 8 bases, with 15 bases sitting between them. Germline-derived CDR1 and CDR2 are SEHNR and FQNEAQ (reference sequence). The CDR3 totals 15 residues. The CDR3 DNA sequence: TGTGCCAGCAGCTTAAGACGGTCGGTGGACGAAAAACTGTTTTTT. Translation: CASSLRRSVDEKLFF.